A single count supports the clone carrying this T cell receptor beta chain. The CDR3 totals 15 residues. The V and J ends lost 0 bases and 2 bases, in that order; junction bases with no gene match: 2. Germline CDR1 is SGHRS and CDR2 is YFSETQ. This record comes from a study of blood T cell repertoires in COVID-19. Background on the study: Samples representing acute and convalescent COVID-19 were sourced from the United States, Italy and Spain. PBMCs, B-cell-depleted T cells, or T cells were the source of the cDNA or gDNA that made up the material.

TCRdb's copy holds only in-frame clones and misses some; the assay was immunoSEQ multiplex PCR. The data hold some 200,000 clones, with around 80% observed a single time. The sequence was collected from a man in his thirties or forties with active or convalescent COVID-19. The source material was peripheral blood. The chain is built from TRBV5-1 and TRBJ2-3, with 8 bases fitting TRBD1. The CDR3 sequence: CASSLGQGHTDTQYF. In DNA form, the CDR3 reads TGCGCCAGCAGCTTGGGACAGGGGCACACAGATACGCAGTATTTT.